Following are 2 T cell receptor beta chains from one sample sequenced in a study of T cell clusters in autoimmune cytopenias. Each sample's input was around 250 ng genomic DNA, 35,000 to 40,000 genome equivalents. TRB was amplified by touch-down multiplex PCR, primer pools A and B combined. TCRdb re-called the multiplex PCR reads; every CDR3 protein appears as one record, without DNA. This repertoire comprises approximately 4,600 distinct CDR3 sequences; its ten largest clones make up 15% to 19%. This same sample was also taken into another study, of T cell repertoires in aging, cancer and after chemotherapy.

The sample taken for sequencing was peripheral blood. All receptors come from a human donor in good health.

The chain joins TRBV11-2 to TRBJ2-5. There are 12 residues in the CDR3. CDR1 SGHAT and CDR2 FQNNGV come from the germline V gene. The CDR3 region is CASSTRQETQYF. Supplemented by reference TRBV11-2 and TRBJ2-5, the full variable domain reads EAGVAQSPRYKIIEKRQSVAFWCNPISGHATLYWYQQILGQGPKLLIQFQNNGVVDDSQLPKDRFSAERLKGVDSTLKIQPAKLEDSAVYLCASSTRQETQYFGPGTRLLVL.

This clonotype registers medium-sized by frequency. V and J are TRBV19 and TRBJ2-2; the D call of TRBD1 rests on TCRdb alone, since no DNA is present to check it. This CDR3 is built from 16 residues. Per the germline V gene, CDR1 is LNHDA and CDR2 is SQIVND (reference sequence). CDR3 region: CASSPTDRAFTGELFF.